This passage covers 24 T cell receptor beta chains from one sample sequenced in a study of regulatory T cells in long-lasting Graves disease. Time point described: newly diagnosed GD, antithyroid drugs for less than 3 months. PBMC RNA was the source of the TCR library. Library construction for TCR beta used iRepertoire HTBI primers and Arm-PCR of CDR3 regions. TCRdb re-called the multiplex PCR reads with MiXCR, one entry per CDR3 protein. The sample yields about 210,000 distinct CDR3 sequences, 15% to 20% seen once. These data were also filed under a second study, of T cells in Graves' hyperthyroidism and ophthalmopathy.

The input for sequencing was peripheral blood mononuclear cells (PBMCs), taken at new diagnosis, from a patient treated with antithyroid drugs. These receptors all stem from a woman aged 25 to 39 with Graves disease.

This clonotype has ten or more counts. The chain uses TRBV2 and TRBJ1-5; D remains ambiguous. The CDR3 is 15 amino acids. V was clipped by 7 bases and J by 0 bases, with 13 bases between them. Per germline, CDR1 SNHLY and CDR2 FYNNEI. DNA of the CDR3: TGTGCCAGCAAAGGAGGACCCTATAGCAATCAGCCCCAGCATTTT. This codes for CASKGGPYSNQPQHF. The full variable domain, its missing parts supplied by reference TRBV2 and TRBJ1-5, is EPEVTQTPSHQVTQMGQEVILRCVPISNHLYFYWYRQILGQKVEFLVSFYNNEISEKSEIFDDQFSVERPDGSNFTLKIRSTKLEDSAMYFCASKGGPYSNQPQHFGDGTRLSIL.

The gene calls are TRBV2 and TRBJ2-1, with TRBD2 identical over 13 bases. Germline CDR1 is SNHLY and CDR2 is FYNNEI. The CDR3 is 17 residues long. The J segment lost 8 bases and the V segment lost 3 bases, leaving 10 bases of the junction unmatched. Here the CDR3 DNA reads TGTGCCAGCAGTGAGAAGGGACTAGCGGGACTCGGGGATGAGCAGTTCTTC. Amino acids: CASSEKGLAGLGDEQFF.

This clonotype has just a few counts. CDR3 protein: CAWSGVGTGGSYGYTF. In DNA form, the CDR3 reads TGTGCCTGGAGTGGCGTTGGGACAGGGGGCAGCTATGGCTACACCTTC. V and J are TRBV30 and TRBJ1-2; TRBD1 matches 12 bases. This CDR3 region has 16 residues. Trimming removed 1 base from V and 4 bases from J; junction bases left unmatched: 7. Germline CDR1 GTSNPN, CDR2 SVGIG (reference sequence).

The chain is built from TRBV30 and TRBJ1-4; tentative D call: TRBD1 (6 bases). V was cut by 7 bases and J by 5 bases, with 14 bases left in between. This CDR3 comprises 13 residues. Germline assignment: CDR1 GTSNPN and CDR2 SVGIG (reference sequence). The CDR3: CASLGRGNEKLFF. The CDR3 DNA is TGTGCCTCGCTGGGCAGGGGAAATGAAAAACTGTTTTTT.

This clonotype has at least ten counts. This chain links TRBV6-5 with TRBJ1-4; no clear D. The germline V and J ends were trimmed by 0 bases and 8 bases, with 13 bases remaining between them. The CDR3 runs to 15 residues. Germline-derived CDR1 and CDR2 are MNHEY and SVGAGI. CDR3 loop: CASSYSRSLGEKLFF. The CDR3, as DNA: TGTGCCAGCAGTTACTCGAGGTCCCTTGGGGAAAAACTGTTTTTT.

Only a few counts were recorded for this clonotype. The rearrangement uses TRBV7-8 and TRBJ1-2, with D hard to call. Germline-derived CDR1 and CDR2 are SGHVS and FQNEAQ. The CDR3 is 14 residues long. V was pared by 2 bases and J by 6 bases, with 13 bases between. CDR3 DNA sequence: TGTGCCAGCAGCTTAAAAGTTCGCCCGGATGGCTACACCTTC. Protein sequence: CASSLKVRPDGYTF.

This clonotype was picked up a small number of times. The rearrangement links TRBV27 to TRBJ2-7; 9 positions match TRBD2. Germline CDR1 reads MNHEY; CDR2 reads SMNVEV (reference sequence). Germline trimming cut 5 bases from V and 0 bases from J; bases unmatched to any gene: 14. This CDR3 spans 18 amino acids. CDR3 DNA: TGTGCCAGCAGTCCACTAGCGGGCCCTCACTCGAGCTCCTACGAGCAGTACTTC. Translation gives CASSPLAGPHSSSYEQYF.

At least ten counts were recorded for this clonotype. The chain couples TRBV12-3 or TRBV12-4 to TRBJ2-1; the D gene is possibly TRBD1 (5 bases). V was clipped by 3 bases and J by 4 bases, with 7 bases between them. The CDR3 is made up of 13 amino acids. The CDR3 region is CASSFQGYNEQFF. The DNA of the CDR3 is TGTGCCAGCAGTTTCCAGGGTTACAATGAGCAGTTCTTC.

The table lists this clonotype with many counts. This sequence joins TRBV28 and TRBJ2-3; D remains unclear. The germline gives CDR1 MDHEN, CDR2 SYDVKM. CDR3 length: 16 amino acids. V gave up 5 bases and J gave up 0 bases, with 15 bases separating them. The CDR3 nucleotides are TGTGCCAGCAGTCTGAACGACTTACGTAGCACAGATACGCAGTATTTT. Translation gives CASSLNDLRSTDTQYF.

Many counts were recorded for this clonotype. The V call is TRBV19, the J call TRBJ2-7; 13 bases map to TRBD2. This CDR3 contains 16 residues. CDR1 LNHDA and CDR2 SQIVND come from the germline V gene (reference sequence). The J segment lost 6 bases and the V segment lost 10 bases, leaving 15 bases of the junction unmatched. The CDR3 is CATKSETRLAGGEQYF. The CDR3 DNA sequence: TGTGCCACCAAGTCGGAGACCAGACTAGCGGGAGGCGAGCAGTACTTC.

Ten or more counts support this clonotype. The chain employs TRBV28 and TRBJ1-2, with D unresolved. CDR3 length: 12 residues. V was pared by 3 bases and J by 5 bases, with 7 bases between. Per germline, CDR1 MDHEN and CDR2 SYDVKM. The DNA of the CDR3 is TGTGCCAGCAGTTTTCGAAGGTATGGCTACACCTTC. Its protein product is CASSFRRYGYTF.

This clonotype was found many times. The V and J genes are TRBV27 and TRBJ1-5, with D uncertain. The CDR3 loop spans 14 amino acids. CDR1 is MNHEY and CDR2 is SMNVEV in the germline V gene (reference sequence). V was pared by 8 bases and J by 7 bases, with 18 bases between. The CDR3 DNA reads TGTGCCAGCGGCCCTGCGGGGAGTAGACAGCCCCAGCATTTT. It translates to CASGPAGSRQPQHF.

This clonotype was observed at least ten times. The chain links TRBV6-1 to TRBJ1-2; D is possibly TRBD1 (6 bases). V lost 5 bases and J lost 5, with 15 bases in between. The CDR3 consists of 14 residues. From germline, CDR1 is MNHNS and CDR2 SASEGT. The CDR3 sequence is CASSTDRPPYGYTF. For the CDR3, the DNA is TGTGCCAGCAGTACCGACAGGCCTCCTTATGGCTACACCTTC.

This clonotype has at least ten counts. The chain is built from TRBV6-5 and TRBJ1-2; D gene uncertain. CDR1 and CDR2 (germline): MNHEY, SVGAGI. The germline V and J ends were trimmed by 0 bases and 4 bases, with 15 bases remaining between them. CDR3 size: 16 residues. The CDR3 DNA reads TGTGCCAGCAGTTACTCGAGTGCAGAGGGTTTCTATGGCTACACCTTC. It codes for CASSYSSAEGFYGYTF.

This clonotype appeared many times. The V and J genes are TRBV7-9 and TRBJ2-5, with TRBD2 matching 12 bases. Germline CDR1 is SEHNR and CDR2 is FQNEAQ (reference sequence). V dropped 1 base and J dropped 1; count of bases not matched to a gene: 7. CDR3 length: 18 amino acids. Here the CDR3 reads CASSLVKTSGGTQETQYF. The DNA for the CDR3 is TGTGCCAGCAGCTTAGTCAAGACTAGCGGGGGAACCCAAGAGACCCAGTACTTC.

At least ten counts were recorded for this clonotype. The gene calls are TRBV27 and TRBJ1-5, with a possible D match to TRBD1 (5 bases). V was cut by 8 bases and J by 4 bases, with 15 bases left in between. Per the germline V gene, CDR1 is MNHEY and CDR2 is SMNVEV (reference sequence). The CDR3 is 14 residues long. CDR3 region: CASRPGQGNQPQHF. The DNA for the CDR3 is TGTGCCAGCCGCCCGGGGCAGGGAAATCAGCCCCAGCATTTT.

This clonotype was seen repeatedly, ten times or more. The genes are TRBV19 and TRBJ2-2; a possible D gene is TRBD1 (6 bases). In germline, CDR1 is LNHDA, CDR2 SQIVND (reference sequence). V lost 5 bases and J lost 7, with 17 bases in between. CDR3 length equals 15 residues. Written as DNA, the CDR3 is TGTGCCAGTAGTCCCCGACTGACAGGTTTCGGGGAGCTGTTTTTT. Its translation is CASSPRLTGFGELFF.

The sample holds many counts of this clonotype. The J gene is TRBJ1-5, the V gene TRBV5-1; D is uncertain. The CDR3 consists of 13 residues. Germline assignment: CDR1 SGHRS and CDR2 YFSETQ. V was trimmed by 2 bases and J by 4 bases, leaving 7 bases between them. Here the CDR3 DNA reads TGCGCCAGCAGCTTCGGACTGAATCAGCCCCAGCATTTT. Amino acid sequence: CASSFGLNQPQHF.

The table lists this clonotype with many counts. V usage is TRBV12-3 or TRBV12-4 and J usage is TRBJ2-4, with D unclear. The CDR3 consists of 13 residues. Trimming cost V 7 bases and J 9 bases, with 16 bases left between them. CDR3 sequence reads: CASTQTSQTIQYF. The CDR3 coding sequence is TGTGCCAGCACCCAGACCAGCCAGACCATTCAGTACTTC.

This clonotype was recorded at least ten times. The gene calls are TRBV2 and TRBJ2-5, with 12 bases aligning to TRBD2. This CDR3 is built from 17 residues. J gave up 1 base and V 3 bases, and 6 bases lay outside the gene matches. Germline loops: CDR1 SNHLY, CDR2 FYNNEI. Here the CDR3 DNA reads TGTGCCAGCAGTGATGTCAGACTAGCGGGGGCCCAAGAGACCCAGTACTTC. It yields the protein CASSDVRLAGAQETQYF. Filled out from reference TRBV2 and TRBJ2-5, the complete variable domain reads EPEVTQTPSHQVTQMGQEVILRCVPISNHLYFYWYRQILGQKVEFLVSFYNNEISEKSEIFDDQFSVERPDGSNFTLKIRSTKLEDSAMYFCASSDVRLAGAQETQYFGPGTRLLVL.

This clonotype was seen a few times. V and J are TRBV27 and TRBJ2-5; the match to TRBD1 covers 12 bases. Trimming took 5 bases from V and 5 from J; bases not matched to a gene: 12. The CDR3 is made up of 17 amino acids. Germline V gene sequence: CDR1 MNHEY, CDR2 SMNVEV (reference sequence). The CDR3 sequence is CASSLLPGTGGEETQYF. CDR3 in DNA: TGTGCCAGCAGTCTCCTTCCCGGGACAGGGGGCGAGGAGACCCAGTACTTC.

The chain joins TRBV30 to TRBJ2-1; TRBD2 aligns across 7 bases. This CDR3 spans 13 amino acids. The germline CDR1 and CDR2 sequences are GTSNPN and SVGIG (reference sequence). With V trimmed by 3 bases and J by 3 bases, 2 bases remained unmatched. CDR3 nucleotides: TGTGCCTGGAGCGGACTAGTCTACAATGAGCAGTTCTTC. This translates into CAWSGLVYNEQFF.

The chain couples TRBV7-2 to TRBJ2-7; TRBD2 aligns across 11 bases. The CDR3 has 14 residues. Germline trimming cut 5 bases from V and 6 bases from J; bases unmatched to any gene: 6. Germline V CDR1 and CDR2: SGHTA, FQGNSA. CDR3 coding DNA: TGTGCCAGCAGCCTTTTAGCGGGAGGGCCCGAGCAGTACTTC. Residues: CASSLLAGGPEQYF.

To note about this clonotype: Since a far larger clone is one base different, this is likely a read error. The CDR3 sequence: CASSRLEGSYNEQYF. DNA for the CDR3: TGTGCCAGCAGTAGGCTTGAGGGCTCCTACAATGAGCAGTACTTC. The chain joins TRBV11-2 to TRBJ2-7; possible D gene TRBD2, 5 bases. Germline V lookup: CDR1 SGHAT, CDR2 FQNNGV. V was clipped by 6 bases and J by 7 bases, with 22 bases between them. The CDR3 has 15 amino acids.